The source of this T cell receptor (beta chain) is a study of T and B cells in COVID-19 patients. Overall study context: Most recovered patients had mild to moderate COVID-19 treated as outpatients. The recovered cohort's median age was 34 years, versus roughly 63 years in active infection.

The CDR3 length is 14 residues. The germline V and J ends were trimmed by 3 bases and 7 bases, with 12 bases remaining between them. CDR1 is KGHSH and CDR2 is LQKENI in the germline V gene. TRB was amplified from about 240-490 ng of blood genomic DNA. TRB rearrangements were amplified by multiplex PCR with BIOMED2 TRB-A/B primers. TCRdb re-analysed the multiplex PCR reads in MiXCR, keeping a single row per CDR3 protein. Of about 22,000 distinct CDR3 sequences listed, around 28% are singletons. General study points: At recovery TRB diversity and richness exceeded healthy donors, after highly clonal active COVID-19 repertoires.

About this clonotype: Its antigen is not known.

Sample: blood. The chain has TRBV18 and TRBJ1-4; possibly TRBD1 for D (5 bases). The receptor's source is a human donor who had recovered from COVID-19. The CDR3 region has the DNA TGTGCCAGCTCACCGGAAGGGGCCGGTGAAAAACTGTTTTTT. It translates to CASSPEGAGEKLFF.